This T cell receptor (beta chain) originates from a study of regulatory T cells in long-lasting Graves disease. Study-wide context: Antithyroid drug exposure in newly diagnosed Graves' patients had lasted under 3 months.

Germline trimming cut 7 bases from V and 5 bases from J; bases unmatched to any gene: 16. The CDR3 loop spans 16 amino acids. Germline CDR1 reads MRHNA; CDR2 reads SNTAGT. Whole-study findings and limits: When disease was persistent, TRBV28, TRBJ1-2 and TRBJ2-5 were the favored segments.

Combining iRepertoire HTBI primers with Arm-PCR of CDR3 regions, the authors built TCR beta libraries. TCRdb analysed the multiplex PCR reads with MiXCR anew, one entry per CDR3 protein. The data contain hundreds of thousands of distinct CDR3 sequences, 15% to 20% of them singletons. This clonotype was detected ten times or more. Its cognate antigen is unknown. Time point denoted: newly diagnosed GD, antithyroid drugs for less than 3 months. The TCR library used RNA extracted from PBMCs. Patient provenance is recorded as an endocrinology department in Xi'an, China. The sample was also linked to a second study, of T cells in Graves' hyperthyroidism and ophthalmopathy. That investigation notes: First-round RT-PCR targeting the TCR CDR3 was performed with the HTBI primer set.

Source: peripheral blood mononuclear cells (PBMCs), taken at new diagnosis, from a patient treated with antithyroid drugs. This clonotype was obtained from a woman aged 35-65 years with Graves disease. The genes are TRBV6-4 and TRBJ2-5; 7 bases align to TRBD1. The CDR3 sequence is CASTIRTGLKSETQYF. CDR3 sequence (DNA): TGTGCCAGCACCATAAGGACAGGCTTAAAGTCGGAGACCCAGTACTTC.